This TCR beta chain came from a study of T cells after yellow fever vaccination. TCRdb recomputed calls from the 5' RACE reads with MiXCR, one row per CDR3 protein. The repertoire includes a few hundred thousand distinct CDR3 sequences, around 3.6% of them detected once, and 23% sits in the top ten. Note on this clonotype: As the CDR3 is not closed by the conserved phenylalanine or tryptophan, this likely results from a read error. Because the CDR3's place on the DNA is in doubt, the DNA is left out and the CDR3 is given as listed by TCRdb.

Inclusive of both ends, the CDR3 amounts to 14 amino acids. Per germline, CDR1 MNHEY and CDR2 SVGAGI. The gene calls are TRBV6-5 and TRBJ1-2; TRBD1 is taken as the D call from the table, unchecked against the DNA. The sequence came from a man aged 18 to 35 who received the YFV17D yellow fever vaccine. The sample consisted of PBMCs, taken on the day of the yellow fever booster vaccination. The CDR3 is CASSYSSWDRGLQV.